This T cell receptor (beta chain) originates from a study of a mutant IDH1 vaccine in newly diagnosed glioma. Study background: In some groups vaccination began 4-6 weeks post-radiotherapy; others received it with temozolomide. Before enrollment, the patients had been treated with radiotherapy alone, temozolomide alone, or both together. Most of them had received both.

Germline CDR1 reads KGHSH; CDR2 reads LQKENI. The CDR3 has 17 amino acids. V lost 1 base, J lost 3 bases, and 16 bases lay in between. Only one count was recorded for this clone. Its antigen remains unidentified. Here immunoSEQ multiplex PCR was the method, and the copy in TCRdb shows in-frame clones only, minus some. Of approximately 30,000 clones listed, 80% to 85% are singletons. Time point noted: week 23, last vaccination. Doses of 300 ug of mutant IDH1 20-mer peptide were given with topical imiquimod. Sample: PBMCs, taken from a glioma patient whose treatment included an IDH1 peptide vaccine. This receptor was obtained from a woman aged 30 to 39 with glioma. The chain joins TRBV18 to TRBJ2-4; D possibly corresponds to TRBD2 (6 bases). This CDR3 reads CASSPRRAPGDKNIQYF. CDR3 DNA sequence: TGTGCCAGCTCACCACGGCGGGCCCCGGGGGACAAAAACATTCAGTACTTC.